This T cell receptor beta chain was sequenced in a study of blood T cell repertoires in COVID-19. Study background: Spain, Italy and the United States supplied samples that represented acute and convalescent COVID-19. PBMCs, B-cell-depleted T cells, or T cells provided the cDNA or gDNA that made up the material.

Methods used by the authors: The assay estimated nucleated cells by amplifying reference gene primers. Method: immunoSEQ multiplex PCR; TCRdb's copy keeps in-frame clones and lacks some. That table is the source of V, J and clone size, and D and trimming were worked out from the DNA. This table holds about 160,000 clones, 70% to 90% found once. The CDR3 runs to 14 residues. Germline loops: CDR1 MNHNS, CDR2 SASEGT. Losses at the gene ends were 3 bases for V and 4 bases for J; bases not matched to a gene: 5. While infection was still active, Seattle patients were enrolled and then followed longitudinally.

Material for sequencing was peripheral blood. This chain links TRBV6-1 with TRBJ2-7, with TRBD1 matching 8 bases. The origin of this receptor is a man aged 55 to 70 with COVID-19, enrolled during active disease. CDR3 nucleotide sequence: TGTGCCAGCAGTGACCGACAGGGGTCGTACGAGCAGTACTTC. This translates into CASSDRQGSYEQYF.